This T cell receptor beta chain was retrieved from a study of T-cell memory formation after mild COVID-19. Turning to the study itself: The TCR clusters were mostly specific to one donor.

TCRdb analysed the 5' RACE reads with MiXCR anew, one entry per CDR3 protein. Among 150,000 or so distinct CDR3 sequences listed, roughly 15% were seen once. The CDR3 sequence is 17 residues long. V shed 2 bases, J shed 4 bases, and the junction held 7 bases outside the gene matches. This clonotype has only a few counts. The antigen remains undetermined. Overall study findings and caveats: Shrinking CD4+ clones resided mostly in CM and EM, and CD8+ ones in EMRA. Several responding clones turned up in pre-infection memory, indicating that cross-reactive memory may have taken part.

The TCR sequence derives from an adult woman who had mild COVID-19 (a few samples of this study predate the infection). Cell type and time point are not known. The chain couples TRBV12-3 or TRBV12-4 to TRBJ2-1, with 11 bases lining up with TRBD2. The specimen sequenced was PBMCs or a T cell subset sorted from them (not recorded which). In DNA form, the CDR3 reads TGTGCCAGCAGTTTATACCCGGGACTAGCGGAATACAATGAGCAGTTCTTC. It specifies CASSLYPGLAEYNEQFF.